These T cell receptor beta chains were read from a single sample in a study of blood T cell repertoires in COVID-19. Clones were sequenced by immunoSEQ multiplex PCR, and TCRdb holds only the in-frame ones, with some missing. The data hold fewer than 120,000 clones, with 87% observed a single time. Sequenced sample: peripheral blood. All receptors derive from a human donor in a cohort sampled during active COVID-19. Each CDR3 is given with its conserved first and last residue. D genes are given only for firm matches. Not every row has a clone size; where given, it reads once, few, many or a size class.

clone_size | j_call | d_call | v_call | cdr3_aa | cdr3_nt
- | TRBJ2-3 | - | TRBV9 | CASSPPEDTQYF | TGTGCCAGCAGCCCCCCGGAGGATACGCAGTATTTT
once | TRBJ2-5 | TRBD2 | TRBV10-3 | CASGLALGPQETQYF | TGTGCCAGTGGACTAGCGCTTGGACCTCAAGAGACCCAGTACTTC
- | TRBJ1-2 | - | TRBV27 | CASSFGQNYGYTF | TGTGCCAGCAGTTTTGGACAGAACTATGGCTACACCTTC
- | TRBJ2-7 | - | TRBV4-1 | CASSQATGWSYEQYF | TGCGCCAGCAGCCAAGCGACGGGGTGGTCCTACGAGCAGTACTTC
- | TRBJ2-3 | - | TRBV5-8 | CASSRAGTHPSTDTQYF | TGTGCCAGCAGCCGGGCAGGGACACACCCTAGCACAGATACGCAGTATTTT
once | TRBJ2-5 | TRBD2 | TRBV5-4 | CASSAGGTAETQYF | TGTGCCAGCAGCGCGGGGGGGACGGCGGAGACCCAGTACTTC
- | TRBJ1-1 | TRBD1 | TRBV19 | CASSPDRDSTEAFF | TGTGCCAGTAGCCCGGACAGGGATTCCACTGAAGCTTTCTTT
- | TRBJ2-1 | TRBD1 | TRBV6-5 | CATAGTGPNEQFF | TGTGCCACCGCCGGGACAGGGCCGAATGAGCAGTTCTTC
- | TRBJ1-3 | TRBD1 | TRBV6-5 | CASSYSQGAYTIYF | TGTGCCAGCAGTTACTCCCAGGGGGCATACACCATATATTTT
- | TRBJ2-7 | - | TRBV5-1 | CASSLTREREQYF | TGCGCCAGCAGCTTAACTAGGGAGCGGGAGCAGTACTTC
- | TRBJ2-6 | - | TRBV2 | CASREDGVDGANVLTF | TGTGCCAGCAGGGAGGACGGCGTTGATGGGGCCAACGTCCTGACTTTC
- | TRBJ1-1 | - | TRBV12-3/TRBV12-4 | CASSSRQTEAFF | TGTGCCAGCAGTAGTAGACAGACCGAAGCTTTCTTT
- | TRBJ2-7 | - | TRBV6-9 | CASSYRRVMGGGDAYGKQYF | TGTGCCAGCAGTTATAGGAGAGTTATGGGTGGCGGGGACGCCTACGGAAAGCAGTACTTC
- | TRBJ2-7 | TRBD1 | TRBV10-1 | CASSPGQGKGEQYF | TGCGCCAGCAGCCCGGGACAGGGAAAGGGCGAGCAGTACTTC
- | TRBJ2-5 | TRBD1 | TRBV5-1 | CASSPGTAKETQYF | TGCGCCAGCAGTCCCGGGACAGCGAAAGAGACCCAGTACTTC
- | TRBJ1-4 | - | TRBV19 | CASSTGRANEKLFF | TGTGCCAGTTCAACAGGGCGGGCTAATGAAAAACTGTTTTTT
- | TRBJ1-1 | - | TRBV5-1 | CASSLFSTTEAFF | TGCGCCAGCAGCCTATTCTCTACCACTGAAGCTTTCTTT
- | TRBJ1-6 | TRBD1 | TRBV28 | CASSPRQGDNSPLHF | TGTGCCAGCAGTCCCAGACAGGGGGACAATTCACCCCTCCACTTT
once | TRBJ1-1 | - | TRBV30 | CAWSGGRETPEAFF | TGTGCCTGGAGTGGGGGCAGGGAAACCCCTGAAGCTTTCTTT
- | TRBJ2-4 | TRBD2 | TRBV30 | CAWGGRLADWVAKNIQYF | TGTGCCTGGGGGGGGCGACTAGCGGACTGGGTAGCCAAAAACATTCAGTACTTC
- | TRBJ1-1 | - | TRBV7-3 | CASRETVNTEAFF | TGTGCCAGCAGAGAGACAGTGAACACTGAAGCTTTCTTT
- | TRBJ2-4 | - | TRBV24-1 | CATSDSTGIQYF | TGTGCCACCAGTGACTCGACAGGTATTCAGTACTTC
- | TRBJ2-5 | TRBD2 | TRBV29-1 | CSVGGVAGGPGETQYF | TGCAGCGTTGGAGGAGTAGCGGGAGGGCCCGGAGAGACCCAGTACTTC
- | TRBJ1-2 | TRBD1 | TRBV10-3 | CAISTTPGQGATF | TGTGCCATCAGTACCACGCCGGGACAGGGGGCTACCTTC
- | TRBJ2-1 | - | TRBV9 | CASSASVLAGSYNEQFF | TGTGCCAGCAGCGCCTCAGTCTTGGCGGGGAGCTACAATGAGCAGTTCTTC